This T cell receptor (beta chain) stems from a study of T cells after yellow fever vaccination. Study conclusions and caveats: Researchers cautioned that FACS-sorted repertoires could harbor abundant clonotypes contaminating from the bulk population.

Comment on this clonotype: As yet, its antigen is unknown.

The 5'RACE template-switching step produced TCR cDNA and added a universal primer site and UMIs. MiXCR, run by TCRdb on the 5' RACE reads, gives a single entry per CDR3 protein. Of 300,000 or so distinct CDR3 sequences in the sample, roughly 4% were seen once. The sample was PBMCs, taken 5 days after the yellow fever booster vaccination. The origin of this receptor is a man between 18 and 29 years old who received the YFV17D yellow fever vaccine.

The CDR3 region has the DNA TGTGCCAGCAGTTACGAGCGGGGGGCGGTCCAGTACTTC. Translation: CASSYERGAVQYF. The J gene is TRBJ2-5, the V gene TRBV6-5, with TRBD2 matching over 9 bases. With 2 bases clipped from V and 10 bases from J, the junction kept 5 bases outside the gene matches. Germline CDR1 reads MNHEY; CDR2 reads SVGAGI. There are 13 residues in the CDR3.